These 19 T cell receptor beta chains were sequenced from one sample in a study of cytomegalovirus exposure and HLA in healthy donors (dated by TCRdb to between 2016 and 2019). The library came from the immunoSEQ multiplex PCR assay. For the multiplex PCR, a mixture combining 60 forward primers for TCR Vbeta segments and 13 reverse primers for TCR Jbeta segments was used. In its TCRdb copy, this immuneACCESS table keeps in-frame sequences only and misses some clones. Where compared with another copy, unresolved V genes explain less than half of these, and the others have no known cause. The sample table records some 200,000 clones; 75% to 80% of these occur just once. The ten largest clones add up to roughly 2% of the sample. Sequenced: PBMCs. The source of these receptors is a man in his late teens or twenties in good health and CMV-seronegative.

This clone was counted only a few times. This rearrangement joins TRBV2 to TRBJ2-5; a possible D gene is TRBD2 (5 bases). Trimming took 11 bases from V and 5 from J, leaving 15 bases between them. Germline V CDR1 and CDR2: SNHLY, FYNNEI. The CDR3 has 12 residues. The CDR3, as DNA: TGTGCCGCGAGGGCAGAGTCCGAGACCCAGTACTTC. Encoded protein: CAARAESETQYF.

This rearrangement joins TRBV7-9 to TRBJ2-1; the match to TRBD1 covers 8 bases. The CDR3 totals 16 residues. Germline CDR1 is SEHNR and CDR2 is FQNEAQ (reference sequence). The J segment lost 0 bases and the V segment lost 6 bases, leaving 7 bases of the junction unmatched. For the CDR3, the DNA is TGTGCCAGCAGTTCCTACACAGGGGGCTCCTACAATGAGCAGTTCTTC. Protein: CASSSYTGGSYNEQFF.

This chain joins TRBV7-9 and TRBJ2-1; 11 bases align to TRBD1. V gave up 4 bases and J gave up 7 bases; unmatched junction bases: 9. CDR3 length: 16 residues. Germline CDR1 SEHNR, CDR2 FQNEAQ (reference sequence). The CDR3: CASSSRDRGLKNEQFF. Written as DNA, the CDR3 is TGTGCCAGCAGCTCTAGGGACAGGGGGTTGAAGAATGAGCAGTTCTTC.

This chain joins TRBV28 and TRBJ2-7, with 7 positions matching TRBD1. Germline CDR1 and CDR2: MDHEN and SYDVKM. The ends lost 4 bases at V and 7 bases at J; junction bases unmatched: 10. The CDR3 has 14 amino acids. The CDR3 DNA is TGTGCCAGCAGTTCTGGACAGGCCGATGGGGAGCAGTACTTC. It specifies CASSSGQADGEQYF.

The rearrangement uses TRBV7-9 and TRBJ2-2, with D maybe TRBD1 (5 bases). Trimming shortened V by 4 bases and J by 2 bases, and 17 bases separated the two germline ends. CDR3 size: 17 residues. The germline gives CDR1 SEHNR, CDR2 FQNEAQ (reference sequence). Here the CDR3 reads CASSSSRIQGNTGELFF. Here the CDR3 DNA reads TGTGCCAGCAGCTCCTCCCGAATTCAGGGTAACACCGGGGAGCTGTTTTTT. The full variable domain, with the rest looked up from reference TRBV7-9 and TRBJ2-2, is DTGVSQNPRHKITKRGQNVTFRCDPISEHNRLYWYRQTLGQGPEFLTYFQNEAQLEKSRLLSDRFSAERPKGSFSTLEIQRTEQGDSAMYLCASSSSRIQGNTGELFFGEGSRLTVL.

The V and J genes are TRBV4-1 and TRBJ2-4, with 9 bases matching TRBD1. The V gene's germline CDR1 is MGHRA and CDR2 YSYEKL. The CDR3 spans 17 residues. V was pared by 3 bases and J by 4 bases, with 10 bases of the junction left unmatched. The CDR3 bases are TGCGCCAGCAGCCAGTATAACGACAGGGGGGAAAAAAACATTCAGTACTTC. This gives the protein CASSQYNDRGEKNIQYF.

This chain uses TRBV14 with TRBJ1-2, with D perhaps TRBD1 (5 bases). Trimming shortened V by 3 bases and J by 7 bases, and 15 bases separated the two germline ends. CDR1 and CDR2 from the germline V gene are SGHDN and FVKESK. This CDR3 contains 14 residues. This chain's CDR3 is CASSQLMDQGGYTF. The CDR3 DNA is TGTGCCAGCAGCCAGCTGATGGACCAGGGTGGCTACACCTTC.

As to this clone: The same CDR3 also results from other DNA sequences found in this sample. This chain connects TRBV9 to TRBJ1-3; D remains ambiguous. CDR1 is SGDLS and CDR2 is YYNGEE in the germline V gene. With 0 bases removed from V and 0 bases from J, the gap between germline ends came to 4 bases. The CDR3 length is 14 residues. CDR3 coding DNA: TGTGCCAGCAGCGTAGATAGCTCTGGAAACACCATATATTTT. Residues: CASSVDSSGNTIYF.

V is TRBV6-7 and J is TRBJ2-7, with TRBD2 matching 9 bases. TRBV6-7 is an ORF; its function is uncertain. The CDR3 has 15 residues. V was clipped by 4 bases and J by 6 bases; unmatched bases: 10. The CDR3 region has the DNA TGTGCCAGCAGTTTTCTCGCTAGCGGGACGATCGAGCAGTACTTC. It codes for CASSFLASGTIEQYF.

J is TRBJ2-1 and V is TRBV6-1; the match to TRBD2 covers 7 bases. The CDR3 contains 15 residues. Germline CDR1 MNHNS, CDR2 SASEGT. The J segment lost 7 bases and the V segment lost 2 bases, leaving 8 bases of the junction unmatched. The chain's CDR3 is CASSENGDYSNEQFF. The CDR3 bases are TGTGCCAGCAGTGAAAACGGGGACTACAGTAATGAGCAGTTCTTC.

The chain uses TRBV27 and TRBJ1-1, with 7 bases lining up with TRBD1. The CDR3 length is 13 residues. V lost 10 bases and J lost 1; bases outside the gene matches: 6. From germline, CDR1 is MNHEY and CDR2 SMNVEV (reference sequence). In DNA form, the CDR3 reads TGTGCCACTACGGGACAGCCGAACACTGAAGCTTTCTTT. Its translation: CATTGQPNTEAFF.

The V call is TRBV28, the J call TRBJ2-7; possible D gene TRBD1, 6 bases. The CDR3 loop spans 15 amino acids. Germline V CDR1 and CDR2: MDHEN, SYDVKM. The ends were cut back, 5 bases at V and 6 bases at J, with 20 bases in the middle. This CDR3 is CASSPEVRGLLEQYF. In DNA, the CDR3 is TGTGCCAGCAGTCCCGAGGTCAGGGGATTACTCGAGCAGTACTTC.

This clone has more than one count but fewer than ten. V and J are TRBV7-3 and TRBJ2-1, with D possibly being TRBD1 (6 bases). The length of the CDR3 is 12 residues. Germline lookup yields CDR1 SGHTA and CDR2 FQGTGA. Trimming stripped 2 bases from V and 8 bases from J, with 7 bases between. CDR3 protein: CASSLGGHEQFF. The CDR3 nucleotides read TGTGCCAGCAGCTTAGGGGGCCATGAGCAGTTCTTC.

A few counts support this clone. V usage is TRBV7-2 and J usage is TRBJ2-5, with 11 bases matching TRBD2. The V segment lost 5 bases and the J segment 5 bases; nucleotides outside the gene matches: 10. The germline CDR1 and CDR2 sequences are SGHTA and FQGNSA. The CDR3 sequence is 16 residues long. The CDR3 loop reads CASSPASGRRSETQYF. The DNA for the CDR3 is TGTGCCAGCAGCCCGGCTAGCGGGAGGCGTTCGGAGACCCAGTACTTC. Drawing the rest from reference TRBV7-2 and TRBJ2-5, the complete variable domain is GAGVSQSPSNKVTEKGKDVELRCDPISGHTALYWYRQSLGQGLEFLIYFQGNSAPDKSGLPSDRFSAERTGGSVSTLTIQRTQQEDSAVYLCASSPASGRRSETQYFGPGTRLLVL.

The rearrangement uses TRBV4-3 and TRBJ2-7, with 8 bases matching TRBD1. Germline V lookup: CDR1 LGHNA, CDR2 YSLEER. CDR3 length: 14 amino acids. V dropped 4 bases and J dropped 5; count of bases not matched to a gene: 7. The CDR3 nucleotides read TGCGCCAGCAGCCCTCACAGGGGGACCAACGAGCAGTACTTC. This sequence encodes CASSPHRGTNEQYF.

This chain joins TRBV11-3 and TRBJ2-5; TRBD2 aligns across 13 bases. The germline V gene has CDR1 SGHNT and CDR2 YENEEA. CDR3 length: 17 residues. J lost 5 bases, V lost 0 bases, and 6 bases had no gene match. The CDR3 DNA sequence: TGTGCCAGCAGCTTAGACCGGGGACTAGCGGGGCGGGAGACCCAGTACTTC. This translates into CASSLDRGLAGRETQYF.

The gene calls are TRBV7-3 and TRBJ1-1, with TRBD1 matching over 8 bases. With V trimmed by 7 bases and J by 1 base, 5 bases remained unmatched. The CDR3 spans 14 residues. The V gene's germline CDR1 is SGHTA and CDR2 FQGTGA. CDR3 protein: CASKMGQENTEAFF. The CDR3 nucleotides read TGTGCCAGCAAGATGGGACAGGAGAACACTGAAGCTTTCTTT.

The chain uses TRBV20-1 and TRBJ1-1; no reliable D call. V was trimmed by 7 bases and J by 0 bases, leaving 6 bases between them. Germline values: CDR1 DFQATT, CDR2 SNEGSKA (reference sequence). This CDR3 contains 11 residues. The CDR3 reads CSGALNTEAFF. For the CDR3, the DNA is TGCAGTGGCGCCTTGAACACTGAAGCTTTCTTT.

V usage is TRBV27 and J usage is TRBJ2-3; possible D gene TRBD2, 5 bases. The CDR3 has 13 amino acids. CDR1 is MNHEY and CDR2 is SMNVEV in the germline V gene (reference sequence). The ends were cut back, 3 bases at V and 5 bases at J, with 9 bases in the middle. The CDR3 sequence is CASSFRRVDTQYF. CDR3 coding DNA: TGTGCCAGCAGTTTTAGGCGGGTAGATACGCAGTATTTT.